This TCR beta chain derives from a study of regulatory T cells in long-lasting Graves disease. The time point denotes: newly diagnosed GD, antithyroid drugs for less than 3 months. RNA isolated from PBMCs was used to make the TCR library. Study-wide results and caveats: Thyroid tissue went unexamined; only peripheral blood was analyzed. In persistent patients, shared public clonotypes (about 2,800) outnumbered those in new patients (around 1,000). TRBV28, TRBJ1-2 and TRBJ2-5 were segments that persistent disease favored.

Trimming cost V 0 bases and J 14 bases, with 10 bases left between them. The V gene's germline CDR1 is SGHAT and CDR2 FQNNGV. This CDR3 contains 12 residues. Assembly of TCR beta libraries relied on iRepertoire HTBI primers together with Arm-PCR of CDR3 regions. TCRdb re-derived calls from the multiplex PCR reads in MiXCR, one entry per CDR3 protein. The sample carries hundreds of thousands of distinct CDR3 sequences, around 17% recorded once. This clonotype was seen ten or more times. The antigen remains unidentified. These records were also assigned to another study, of T cells in Graves' hyperthyroidism and ophthalmopathy. From that paper: Uncontrolled infection, other autoimmune disease, pregnancy or lactation barred patients from enrollment.

The sample here was peripheral blood mononuclear cells (PBMCs), taken at new diagnosis, from a patient treated with antithyroid drugs. The J gene is TRBJ1-4, the V gene TRBV11-2; D is uncertain. The source of this sequence is a woman in her thirties with Graves disease. In DNA form, the CDR3 reads TGTGCCAGCAGCTTAGATCTGGTACGGCTGTTTTTT. Residues: CASSLDLVRLFF.